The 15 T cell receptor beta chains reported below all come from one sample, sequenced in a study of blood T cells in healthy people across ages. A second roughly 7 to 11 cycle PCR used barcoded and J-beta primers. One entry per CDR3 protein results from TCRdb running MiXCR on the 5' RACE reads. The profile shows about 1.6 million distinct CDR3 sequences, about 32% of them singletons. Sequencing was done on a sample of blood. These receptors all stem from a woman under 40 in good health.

CDR3 sequence (DNA): TGCAGTGCCGTCGGGTCTGGGATCGGACTGTCGAGCGAGAGGGCTGAGACCTACAATGAGCAGTTCTTC. Its translation: CSAVGSGIGLSSERAETYNEQFF. This chain uses TRBV29-1 with TRBJ2-1; D is possibly TRBD2 (5 bases). The CDR3 has 23 amino acids. Germline values: CDR1 SQVTM, CDR2 ANQGSEA.

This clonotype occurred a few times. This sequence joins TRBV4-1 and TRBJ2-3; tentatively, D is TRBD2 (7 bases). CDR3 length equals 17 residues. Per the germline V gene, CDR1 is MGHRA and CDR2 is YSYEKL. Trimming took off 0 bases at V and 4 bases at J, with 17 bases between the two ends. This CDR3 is CASSQDPWRGGSDTQYF. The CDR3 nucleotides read TGCGCCAGCAGCCAAGACCCTTGGAGGGGGGGCTCAGATACGCAGTATTTT.

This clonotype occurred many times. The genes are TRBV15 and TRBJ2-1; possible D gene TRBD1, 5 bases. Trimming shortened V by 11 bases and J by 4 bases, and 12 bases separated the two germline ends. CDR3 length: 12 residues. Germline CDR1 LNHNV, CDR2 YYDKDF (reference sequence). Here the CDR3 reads CASGPGYNEQFF. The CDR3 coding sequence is TGTGCCTCAGGACCAGGGTACAATGAGCAGTTCTTC. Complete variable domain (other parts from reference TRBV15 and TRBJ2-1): DAMVIQNPRYQVTQFGKPVTLSCSQTLNHNVMYWYQQKSSQAPKLLFHYYDKDFNNEADTPDNFQSRRPNTSFCFLDIRSPGLGDTAMYLCASGPGYNEQFFGPGTRLTVL.

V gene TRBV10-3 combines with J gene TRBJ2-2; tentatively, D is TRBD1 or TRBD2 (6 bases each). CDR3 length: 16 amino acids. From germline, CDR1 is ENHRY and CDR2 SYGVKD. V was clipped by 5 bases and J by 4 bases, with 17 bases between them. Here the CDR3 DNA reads TGTGCCATCAGTCATCGGGTCGAGGGGGGCACCGGGGAGCTGTTTTTT. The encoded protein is CAISHRVEGGTGELFF.

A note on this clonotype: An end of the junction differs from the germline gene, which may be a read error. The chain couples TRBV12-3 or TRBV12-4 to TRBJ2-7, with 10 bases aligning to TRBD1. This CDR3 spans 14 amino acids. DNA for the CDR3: TGTGCCGGCAGTCTCGGGACAGGGGCCTACGAGCAGTACTTC. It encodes CAGSLGTGAYEQYF.

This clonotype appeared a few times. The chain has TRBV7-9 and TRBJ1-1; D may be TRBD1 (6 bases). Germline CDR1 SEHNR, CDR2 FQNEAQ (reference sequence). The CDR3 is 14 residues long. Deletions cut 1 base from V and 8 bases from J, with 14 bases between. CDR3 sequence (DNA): TGTGCCAGCAGCTTAGGGGAGGGGGTAACCGAAGCTTTCTTT. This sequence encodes CASSLGEGVTEAFF.

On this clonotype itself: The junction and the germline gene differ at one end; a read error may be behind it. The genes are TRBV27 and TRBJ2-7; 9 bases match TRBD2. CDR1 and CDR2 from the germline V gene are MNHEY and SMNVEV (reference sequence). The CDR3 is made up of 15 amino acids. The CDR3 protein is CATGGGSGRPYELYF. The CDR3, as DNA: TGTGCCACGGGAGGGGGTAGCGGGAGACCCTACGAGCTGTACTTC.

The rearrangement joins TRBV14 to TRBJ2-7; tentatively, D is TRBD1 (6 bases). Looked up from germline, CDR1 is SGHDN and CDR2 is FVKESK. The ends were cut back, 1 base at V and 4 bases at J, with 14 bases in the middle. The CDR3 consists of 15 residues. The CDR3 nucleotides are TGTGCCAGCAGCCAAGCAGACAGGTGGGCATACGAGCAGTACTTC. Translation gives CASSQADRWAYEQYF.

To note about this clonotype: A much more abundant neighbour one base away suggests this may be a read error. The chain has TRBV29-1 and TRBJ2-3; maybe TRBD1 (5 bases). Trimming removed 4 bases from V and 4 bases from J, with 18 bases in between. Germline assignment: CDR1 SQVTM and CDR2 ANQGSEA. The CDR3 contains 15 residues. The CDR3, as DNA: TGCAGCGTTGCGATGGTGCAGGGCGTCGCAGATACGCAGTATTTT. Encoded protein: CSVAMVQGVADTQYF.

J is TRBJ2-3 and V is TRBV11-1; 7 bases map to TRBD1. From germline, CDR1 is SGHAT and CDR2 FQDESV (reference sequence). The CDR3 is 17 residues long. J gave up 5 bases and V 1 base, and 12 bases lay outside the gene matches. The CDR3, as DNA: TGTGCCAGCAGCTTAGGTCGTTCGACAGGGAGTGGAGATACGCAGTATTTT. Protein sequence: CASSLGRSTGSGDTQYF.

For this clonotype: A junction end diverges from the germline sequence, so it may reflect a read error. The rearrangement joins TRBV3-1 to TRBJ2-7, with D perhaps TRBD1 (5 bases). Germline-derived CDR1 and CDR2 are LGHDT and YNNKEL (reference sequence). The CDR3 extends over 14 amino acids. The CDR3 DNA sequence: TGTGCCGGCAGCCAACAGGCAGGGTCACACGAGCAGTACTTC. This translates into CAGSQQAGSHEQYF.

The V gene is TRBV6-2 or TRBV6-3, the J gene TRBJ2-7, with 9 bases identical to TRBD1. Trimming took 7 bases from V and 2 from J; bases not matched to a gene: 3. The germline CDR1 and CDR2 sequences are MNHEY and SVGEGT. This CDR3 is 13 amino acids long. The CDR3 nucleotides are TGTGCCAGCACGGGACAGGGCACCTACGAGCAGTACTTC. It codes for CASTGQGTYEQYF.

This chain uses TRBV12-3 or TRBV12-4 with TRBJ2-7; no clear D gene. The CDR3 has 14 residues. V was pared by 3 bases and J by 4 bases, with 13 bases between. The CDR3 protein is CASSLTETPYEQYF. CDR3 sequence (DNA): TGTGCCAGCAGTTTGACCGAGACACCTTACGAGCAGTACTTC.

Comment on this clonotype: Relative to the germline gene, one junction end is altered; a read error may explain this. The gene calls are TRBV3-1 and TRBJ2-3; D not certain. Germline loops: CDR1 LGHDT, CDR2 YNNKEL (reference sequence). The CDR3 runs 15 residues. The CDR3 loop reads CASSQGPARTDTQYF. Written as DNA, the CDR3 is TGTGCCAGCAGTCAAGGACCAGCGCGCACAGATACGCAGTATTTT.

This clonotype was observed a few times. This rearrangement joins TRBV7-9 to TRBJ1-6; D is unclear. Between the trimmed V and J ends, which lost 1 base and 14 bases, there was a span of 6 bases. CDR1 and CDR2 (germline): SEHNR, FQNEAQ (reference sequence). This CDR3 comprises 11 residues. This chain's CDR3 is CASSLGRTLHF. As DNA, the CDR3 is TGTGCCAGCAGCTTAGGGCGGACCCTCCACTTT.